Below, 11 T cell receptor beta chains from the same sample are listed, as sequenced in a study of T-cell reconstitution after alpha-beta-depleted transplantation in children. Preparation of the TCRbeta library involved a method that used unique molecular identifiers. TCRdb redid the calling of the PCR reads with MiXCR, one entry per CDR3 protein. Here the sample spans some 95,000 distinct CDR3 sequences, 23% being singletons. The material was PBMCs, obtained before TCRalphabeta/CD19-depleted stem cell transplant. These receptors all come from a boy between 2 and 10 years old with acute lymphoblastic leukemia, due to receive a stem cell transplant.

The chain employs TRBV28 and TRBJ2-6; unclear D gene. CDR3 length: 13 amino acids. The germline CDR1 and CDR2 sequences are MDHEN and SYDVKM. V dropped 7 bases and J dropped 1 base, with 5 bases sitting between them. The CDR3 nucleotides read TGTGCCAGCACGCGTTCTGGGGCCAACGTCCTGACTTTC. Protein product: CASTRSGANVLTF.

This clonotype has at least ten counts. CDR3 amino acids: CAISETMDYEQYF. The CDR3 DNA reads TGTGCCATCAGTGAGACTATGGACTACGAGCAGTACTTC. The chain carries TRBV10-3 and TRBJ2-7; D call uncertain. CDR3 length: 13 amino acids. The germline V gene encodes CDR1 ENHRY and CDR2 SYGVKD. Deletions cut 2 bases from V and 3 bases from J, with 8 bases between.

The chain joins TRBV12-3 or TRBV12-4 to TRBJ2-1; 9 nucleotides agree with TRBD2. Losses at the gene ends were 3 bases for V and 8 bases for J; bases not matched to a gene: 8. This CDR3 is built from 15 residues. CDR3 nucleotides: TGTGCCAGCAGTTTTCCGGCGGGAGGGGACTATGAGCAGTTCTTC. Its protein is CASSFPAGGDYEQFF.

The sample holds a few counts of this clonotype. This rearrangement joins TRBV7-9 to TRBJ2-4; the D gene could be TRBD1 or TRBD2 (5 bases each). Germline V gene sequence: CDR1 SEHNR, CDR2 FQNEAQ (reference sequence). V was pared by 4 bases and J by 4 bases, with 20 bases between. This CDR3 comprises 17 residues. CDR3 region: CASSSNLLRDGKNIQYF. DNA of the CDR3: TGTGCCAGCAGCTCTAACCTCCTCCGGGACGGGAAAAACATTCAGTACTTC. Together with reference TRBV7-9 and TRBJ2-4, the CDR3 gives the full variable domain: DTGVSQNPRHKITKRGQNVTFRCDPISEHNRLYWYRQTLGQGPEFLTYFQNEAQLEKSRLLSDRFSAERPKGSFSTLEIQRTEQGDSAMYLCASSSNLLRDGKNIQYFGAGTRLSVL.

This clonotype was observed a few times. V usage is TRBV9 and J usage is TRBJ2-5, with D perhaps matching TRBD2 (7 bases). The CDR3 consists of 13 residues. Looked up from germline, CDR1 is SGDLS and CDR2 is YYNGEE. Trimming left V 4 bases short and J 5 bases short, with 12 bases between. This CDR3 is CASSPRGGETQYF. Here the CDR3 DNA reads TGTGCCAGCAGCCCGAGGGGGGGGGAGACCCAGTACTTC.

The count of this clonotype is one. This chain joins TRBV3-1 and TRBJ2-3, with D possibly being TRBD1 or TRBD2 (6 bases each). The CDR3 has 16 amino acids. Germline CDR1 and CDR2: LGHDT and YNNKEL (reference sequence). The V end was cut by 4 bases, the J end by 2 bases, with 16 bases between. CDR3 in amino acids: CASSLKRGGYTDTQYF. CDR3 DNA: TGTGCCAGCAGCCTGAAGAGAGGGGGGTACACAGATACGCAGTATTTT.

J is TRBJ2-5 and V is TRBV29-1; D may be TRBD1 (6 bases). Germline loops: CDR1 SQVTM, CDR2 ANQGSEA. Trimming took 2 bases from V and 3 from J, leaving 13 bases between them. The CDR3 loop spans 14 amino acids. CDR3 in amino acids: CSVELDSPEETQYF. CDR3 DNA sequence: TGCAGCGTTGAACTGGACAGCCCAGAAGAGACCCAGTACTTC.

About this clonotype: A much larger clonotype is one base distant, so this may be a read error. The V and J genes are TRBV29-1 and TRBJ2-7, with D possibly matching TRBD2 (6 bases). The CDR3 sequence is 13 residues long. With 4 bases removed from V and 5 bases from J, the gap between germline ends came to 15 bases. CDR1 SQVTM and CDR2 ANQGSEA come from the germline V gene. As DNA, the CDR3 is TGCAGCGTTGGTGGCGGAGGGGAGAACGAGCAGTACTTC. This translates into CSVGGGGENEQYF.

This clonotype showed up just a few times. V gene TRBV6-4 combines with J gene TRBJ2-1; TRBD1 matches at 8 bases. The CDR3 extends over 15 amino acids. Germline V lookup: CDR1 MRHNA, CDR2 SNTAGT. The J segment lost 6 bases and the V segment lost 0 bases, leaving 4 bases of the junction unmatched. The CDR3 region has the DNA TGTGCCAGCAGTGACTCGCAGGGGGCTAGCAATGAGCAGTTCTTC. Translating gives CASSDSQGASNEQFF.

The CDR3 protein is CASNGGINNQPQHF. DNA of the CDR3: TGTGCCAGTAACGGGGGAATTAACAATCAGCCCCAGCATTTT. The genes are TRBV19 and TRBJ1-5, with a weak D call TRBD1 (5 bases). CDR3 size: 14 residues. Germline V gives CDR1 LNHDA, CDR2 SQIVND (reference sequence). V shed 7 bases and J shed 3 bases, with 13 bases lying between them.

The V and J genes are TRBV12-3 or TRBV12-4 and TRBJ2-4; a weak D match, TRBD2 (6 bases). The CDR3 sequence is 17 residues long. Between the trimmed V and J ends, which lost 6 bases and 0 bases, there was a span of 18 bases. The CDR3 is CASSPGRERLAKNIQYF. CDR3 DNA: TGTGCCAGCAGCCCTGGGCGGGAAAGACTAGCCAAAAACATTCAGTACTTC.